These 8 T cell receptor beta chains were all obtained from the same sample, sequenced in a study of blood T cell repertoires in COVID-19. Generated by immunoSEQ multiplex PCR, the TCRdb table keeps only in-frame clones and is missing some. This repertoire shows 200,000 to 250,000 clones, almost 85% found once; its top ten account for 9.5% to 15%. The source material was peripheral blood. These receptors came from a woman between 40 and 55 years old with acute or convalescent COVID-19.

The gene calls are TRBV11-1 and TRBJ2-7, with 8 nucleotides matching TRBD2. Trimming took 3 bases from V and 1 from J; bases not matched to a gene: 2. The CDR3 has 14 amino acids. The germline V gene encodes CDR1 SGHAT and CDR2 FQDESV (reference sequence). CDR3 sequence reads: CASSFTSGSYEQYF. For the CDR3, the DNA is TGTGCCAGCAGCTTTACTAGCGGATCCTACGAGCAGTACTTC.

This chain joins TRBV30 and TRBJ2-7; 10 nucleotides match TRBD2. After removal of 2 bases from V and 10 bases from J, the junction contained 5 bases not matched to a gene. Germline lookup yields CDR1 GTSNPN and CDR2 SVGIG (reference sequence). The CDR3 length is 12 residues. The CDR3 is CAWSILAGVQYF. CDR3 DNA sequence: TGTGCCTGGAGTATCCTAGCGGGGGTACAGTACTTC. Looking up the rest from reference TRBV30 and TRBJ2-7 gives the full variable domain: SQTIHQWPATLVQPVGSPLSLECTVEGTSNPNLYWYRQAAGRGLQLLFYSVGIGQISSEVPQNLSASRPQDRQFILSSKKLLLSDSGFYLCAWSILAGVQYFGPGTRLTVT.

The genes are TRBV3-1 (or the pseudogene TRBV3-2) and TRBJ1-4; 8 bases fit TRBD1. The ends lost 1 base at V and 10 bases at J; junction bases unmatched: 11. CDR1 LGHDT and CDR2 YNNKEL come from the germline V gene (reference sequence). The CDR3 contains 16 residues. The CDR3 protein is CASSQGQGSYSGKLFF. Here the CDR3 DNA reads TGTGCCAGCAGCCAAGGACAGGGGAGTTATAGTGGAAAACTGTTTTTT.

V is TRBV3-1 (or the pseudogene TRBV3-2) and J is TRBJ2-7; weak D call: TRBD2 (5 bases). This CDR3 has 17 residues. With 0 bases removed from V and 1 base from J, the gap between germline ends came to 16 bases. Germline V CDR1 and CDR2: LGHDT, YNNKEL (reference sequence). CDR3: CASSQDLSPGYSYEQYF. The CDR3, as DNA: TGTGCCAGCAGCCAAGATCTGAGCCCGGGGTATTCCTACGAGCAGTACTTC.

The rearrangement uses TRBV6-1 and TRBJ1-5; weak D call: TRBD1 (6 bases). The CDR3 has 20 residues. Germline CDR1 is MNHNS and CDR2 is SASEGT. Trimming shortened V by 4 bases and J by 0 bases, and 25 bases separated the two germline ends. CDR3 coding DNA: TGTGCCAGCAGTGTAAGGTGGGACAAGAAGCAGACTTATAGCAATCAGCCCCAGCATTTT. It translates to CASSVRWDKKQTYSNQPQHF.

The genes are TRBV7-9 and TRBJ1-4; 8 bases match TRBD1. Losses at the gene ends were 1 base for V and 12 bases for J; bases not matched to a gene: 7. The CDR3 consists of 14 residues. The germline CDR1 and CDR2 sequences are SEHNR and FQNEAQ (reference sequence). The CDR3: CASSLGTGGRELFF. CDR3 DNA: TGTGCCAGCAGCTTAGGCACAGGGGGTAGGGAACTGTTTTTT.

The rearrangement uses TRBV13 and TRBJ2-7; D is possibly TRBD2 (6 bases). This CDR3 contains 15 residues. Germline CDR1 reads PRHDT; CDR2 reads FYEKMQ (reference sequence). V lost 5 bases to trimming and J lost 6 bases, with 20 bases between them. CDR3 bases: TGTGCCAGCAGCCAACGCGGGAAGGCCCTTCGCGAGCAGTACTTC. It specifies CASSQRGKALREQYF.

This clone was recorded a few times. The V gene is TRBV18, the J gene TRBJ2-1; 10 bases map to TRBD2. Germline-derived CDR1 and CDR2 are KGHSH and LQKENI. Trimming at V came to 4 bases and at J to 6 bases, leaving 3 bases not matched to a gene. CDR3 size: 14 residues. CDR3 residues: CASSLPSGSNEQFF. CDR3 in DNA: TGTGCCAGCTCACTGCCTAGCGGGAGCAATGAGCAGTTCTTC.